A single sample gave rise to the 31 T cell receptor beta chains below, sequenced in a study of CD8 T cells in Susac syndrome. Random hexamers were used to reverse transcribe the RNA input (roughly 0.5 to 1 ug). Each CDR3 protein is one row after TCRdb ran MiXCR on the immunoSEQ multiplex PCR reads. The table lists 100,000 to 150,000 distinct CDR3 sequences, 93% of them singletons. Sequenced sample: CD8+ T cells from PBMCs. These receptor sequences come from a human donor with multiple sclerosis.

This clonotype was observed a few times. The chain carries TRBV7-6 and TRBJ2-2, with a possible D match to TRBD2 (6 bases). CDR1 and CDR2 from the germline V gene are SGHVS and FNYEAQ. The CDR3 length is 15 residues. Trimming took 1 base from V and 1 from J, leaving 7 bases between them. The chain's CDR3 is CASSLGRGNTGELFF. As DNA, the CDR3 is TGTGCCAGCAGCTTAGGGAGGGGGAACACCGGGGAGCTGTTTTTT. The variable domain in full, completed from reference TRBV7-6 and TRBJ2-2, reads GAGVSQSPRYKVTKRGQDVALRCDPISGHVSLYWYRQALGQGPEFLTYFNYEAQQDKSGLPNDRFSAERPEGSISTLTIQRTEQRDSAMYRCASSLGRGNTGELFFGEGSRLTVL.

This chain connects TRBV7-8 to TRBJ2-7; maybe TRBD2 (5 bases). Germline V gene data show CDR1 as SGHVS and CDR2 as FQNEAQ. This CDR3 is 19 amino acids long. Trimming left V 4 bases short and J 5 bases short, with 30 bases between. For the CDR3, the DNA is TGTGCCAGCAGCTCGTCGTCTTCCGGTTACAGCGGCAGGTACAACGAGCAGTACGTC. As protein: CASSSSSSGYSGRYNEQYV.

V usage is TRBV20-1 and J usage is TRBJ2-2; no firm D call. The CDR3 extends over 16 amino acids. V was pared by 0 bases and J by 2 bases, with 13 bases between. Germline-derived CDR1 and CDR2 are DFQATT and SNEGSKA (reference sequence). The CDR3 DNA reads TGCAGTGCTAGAGATAGGCCAGACCAAAACACCGGGGAGCTGTTTTTT. This translates into CSARDRPDQNTGELFF.

The gene calls are TRBV5-4 and TRBJ2-1; 15 bases line up with TRBD2. With V trimmed by 7 bases and J by 10 bases, 15 bases remained unmatched. Germline CDR1 reads SGHNT; CDR2 reads YYREEE (reference sequence). CDR3 size: 17 residues. DNA of the CDR3: TGTGCCAGCGCCGGGTGGACTAGCGGGGGGGCCTCAGTGGAGCAGTTCTTC. Translating gives CASAGWTSGGASVEQFF.

The V gene is TRBV12-5, the J gene TRBJ2-7; 7 nucleotides align to TRBD1. With V trimmed by 1 base and J by 2 bases, 11 bases remained unmatched. The germline CDR1 and CDR2 sequences are LGHNT and FRNRAP. CDR3 length equals 17 residues. CDR3 region: CASGLAPPGTVTYEQYF. DNA of the CDR3: TGTGCTAGTGGTTTGGCCCCCCCCGGGACAGTAACCTACGAGCAGTACTTC.

The CDR3 sequence is CASSWGHENYEQYF. CDR3 sequence (DNA): TGTGCCAGCAGCTGGGGACATGAGAACTACGAGCAGTACTTC. V is TRBV11-2 and J is TRBJ2-7, with D possibly being TRBD1 (6 bases). The germline V gene encodes CDR1 SGHAT and CDR2 FQNNGV. The V end lost 4 bases, the J end lost 3 bases, and 13 bases lay between the germline ends. The CDR3 totals 14 residues.

The genes are TRBV19 and TRBJ2-1; possibly TRBD2 for D (5 bases). This CDR3 has 15 residues. Looked up from germline, CDR1 is LNHDA and CDR2 is SQIVND (reference sequence). With 5 bases removed from V and 6 bases from J, the gap between germline ends came to 17 bases. The CDR3 sequence is CASSVDWPPVNEQFF. For the CDR3, the DNA is TGTGCCAGTAGTGTGGACTGGCCCCCGGTCAATGAGCAGTTCTTC.

The gene calls are TRBV6-1 and TRBJ2-3; D possibly corresponds to TRBD2 (6 bases). With 6 bases removed from V and 2 bases from J, the gap between germline ends came to 18 bases. Looked up from germline, CDR1 is MNHNS and CDR2 is SASEGT. The CDR3 has 16 amino acids. The CDR3 nucleotides are TGTGCCAGCAGCCCAGAAGTGGGAGGTTACACAGATACGCAGTATTTT. This translates into CASSPEVGGYTDTQYF.

The CDR3 DNA reads as TGCGCCAGCAGTCCAAAACCGGGACTAGCGGTTTACAGCTCCTACGAGCAGTACGTC. It translates to CASSPKPGLAVYSSYEQYV. The V call is TRBV23-1, the J call TRBJ2-7, with 11 bases that match TRBD2. TRBV23-1 is given ORF status, its function remaining uncertain. Trimming removed 4 bases from V and 0 bases from J; junction bases left unmatched: 14. The CDR3 spans 19 residues.

The gene calls are TRBV9 and TRBJ1-1; no clear D. CDR3 length: 14 residues. Germline assignment: CDR1 SGDLS and CDR2 YYNGEE. V was cut by 7 bases and J by 1 base, with 14 bases left in between. The CDR3 is CASGNGPRNTEAFF. The DNA for the CDR3 is TGTGCCAGCGGCAATGGACCGCGGAACACTGAAGCTTTCTTT.

This rearrangement joins TRBV9 to TRBJ1-3, with D hard to call. Trimming stripped 0 bases from V and 0 bases from J, with 7 bases between. The CDR3 covers 15 residues. From germline, CDR1 is SGDLS and CDR2 YYNGEE. The CDR3 reads CASSVEGTSGNTIYF. The CDR3 nucleotides are TGTGCCAGCAGCGTAGAGGGAACCTCTGGAAACACCATATATTTT. The full variable domain, in which reference TRBV9 and TRBJ1-3 provide the parts outside the CDR3, is DSGVTQTPKHLITATGQRVTLRCSPRSGDLSVYWYQQSLDQGLQFLIQYYNGEERAKGNILERFSAQQFPDLHSELNLSSLELGDSALYFCASSVEGTSGNTIYFGEGSWLTVV.

The V call is TRBV6-5, the J call TRBJ2-4; no clear D. CDR1 is MNHEY, CDR2 SVGAGI, per germline. CDR3 length equals 16 residues. Trimming pared 2 bases from V and 0 bases from J, leaving 11 bases between. CDR3 in amino acids: CASSYPASLAKNIQYF. For the CDR3, the DNA is TGTGCCAGCAGTTACCCGGCGTCTTTAGCCAAAAACATTCAGTACTTC.

This clonotype came up once. The V gene is TRBV4-1, the J gene TRBJ2-2; TRBD2 matches at 10 bases. With 4 bases clipped from V and 3 bases from J, the junction kept 5 bases outside the gene matches. The V gene's germline CDR1 is MGHRA and CDR2 YSYEKL. The CDR3 length is 16 residues. The CDR3 loop is CASSPGLAAYTGELFF. The CDR3 region has the DNA TGCGCCAGCAGCCCCGGACTAGCGGCCTACACCGGGGAGCTGTTTTTT.

The CDR3 is CSVGTGENQPQHF. The CDR3 DNA reads as TGCAGCGTGGGGACGGGGGAGAATCAGCCCCAGCATTTT. This chain uses TRBV29-1 with TRBJ1-5; tentative D call: TRBD1 (5 bases). Deletions cut 6 bases from V and 4 bases from J, with 13 bases between. The CDR3 sequence is 13 residues long. Per the germline V gene, CDR1 is SQVTM and CDR2 is ANQGSEA.

V is TRBV3-1 and J is TRBJ2-3, with D possibly being TRBD2 (5 bases). Germline lookup yields CDR1 LGHDT and CDR2 YNNKEL (reference sequence). CDR3 length: 16 residues. The germline V and J ends were trimmed by 0 bases and 5 bases, with 15 bases remaining between them. The CDR3 sequence is CASSQDTAFGGDTQYF. CDR3 DNA sequence: TGTGCCAGCAGCCAAGATACGGCTTTCGGAGGAGATACGCAGTATTTT.

V gene TRBV6-1 combines with J gene TRBJ1-5; D not resolved. Per the germline V gene, CDR1 is MNHNS and CDR2 is SASEGT. Trimming took 4 bases from V and 1 from J, leaving 14 bases between them. This CDR3 comprises 16 residues. CDR3 region: CASSAETDGSNQPQHF. CDR3 bases: TGTGCCAGCAGTGCAGAGACGGACGGGAGCAATCAGCCCCAGCATTTT.

The chain is built from TRBV9 and TRBJ1-5; 9 positions match TRBD1. CDR1 and CDR2 (germline): SGDLS, YYNGEE. The ends lost 2 bases at V and 6 bases at J; junction bases unmatched: 6. This CDR3 is 15 amino acids long. The chain's CDR3 is CASSVGQGLGQPQHF. The CDR3 DNA follows: TGTGCCAGCAGCGTCGGACAGGGGTTGGGTCAGCCCCAGCATTTT.

The chain employs TRBV24-1 and TRBJ2-3; no clear D gene. The CDR3 runs to 15 residues. CDR1 and CDR2 (germline): KGHDR, SFDVKD. Trimming took off 4 bases at V and 0 bases at J, with 10 bases between the two ends. DNA for the CDR3: TGTGCCACCAGTGAAGGCGGTGCTAGCACAGATACGCAGTATTTT. It specifies CATSEGGASTDTQYF.

The chain uses TRBV6-1 and TRBJ2-7, with a possible D match to TRBD2 (5 bases). This CDR3 has 17 amino acids. Per germline, CDR1 MNHNS and CDR2 SASEGT. V lost 2 bases and J 2 bases, leaving 19 bases between the germline ends. The CDR3 nucleotides are TGTGCCAGCAGTGAAAACCGGGAACTCCTCGAAACCTACGAGCAGTACTTC. This translates into CASSENRELLETYEQYF.

This rearrangement joins TRBV5-6 to TRBJ2-7; tentatively, D is TRBD2 (6 bases). This CDR3 comprises 14 residues. V was trimmed by 4 bases and J by 2 bases, leaving 13 bases between them. Germline CDR1 is SGHDT and CDR2 is YYEEEE. The CDR3 DNA follows: TGTGCCAGCAGCAACGGGGGAGTACCCTACGAGCAGTACTTC. This gives the protein CASSNGGVPYEQYF.

This chain connects TRBV2 to TRBJ2-1, with 8 bases fitting TRBD2. CDR1 is SNHLY, CDR2 FYNNEI, per germline. The CDR3 extends over 14 amino acids. J was trimmed by 4 bases and V by 6 bases; bases with no gene match: 5. The CDR3 nucleotides read TGTGCCAGCAGGCGGGAGGTAGAGTACAATGAGCAGTTCTTC. Translation: CASRREVEYNEQFF.

V gene TRBV15 combines with J gene TRBJ2-5, with TRBD2 matching over 7 bases. This CDR3 is 15 amino acids long. Germline V lookup: CDR1 LNHNV, CDR2 YYDKDF (reference sequence). The J segment lost 5 bases and the V segment lost 0 bases, leaving 6 bases of the junction unmatched. The CDR3 protein is CATSRDGRELETQYF. CDR3 in DNA: TGTGCCACCAGCAGAGATGGGCGGGAGCTGGAGACCCAGTACTTC.

V and J are TRBV20-1 and TRBJ1-1; TRBD1 matches 7 bases. CDR3 length: 14 amino acids. The germline gives CDR1 DFQATT, CDR2 SNEGSKA (reference sequence). The trim removed 0 bases at V and 5 bases at J, leaving 6 bases unmatched. For the CDR3, the DNA is TGCAGTGCTAGAGATCTGGGGACAGAAACTGAAGCTTTCTTT. Translation: CSARDLGTETEAFF.

CDR3 protein: CASMRGSTDTQYF. In nucleotides, the CDR3 is TGTGCCAGCATGCGGGGAAGCACAGATACGCAGTATTTT. The V gene is TRBV2, the J gene TRBJ2-3; maybe TRBD2 (6 bases). Per germline, CDR1 SNHLY and CDR2 FYNNEI. The CDR3 loop spans 13 amino acids. Trimming took 7 bases from V and 0 from J, leaving 8 bases between them.

The CDR3 region is CAAGETGELFF. The CDR3 bases are TGTGCCGCCGGTGAGACCGGGGAGCTGTTTTTT. The chain couples TRBV24-1 to TRBJ2-2; D gene ambiguous. The CDR3 is made up of 11 amino acids. The germline V gene encodes CDR1 KGHDR and CDR2 SFDVKD. Trimming removed 12 bases from V and 5 bases from J, with 9 bases in between.

The chain carries TRBV28 and TRBJ1-1; no firm D call. The V end was cut by 3 bases, the J end by 5 bases, with 13 bases between. This CDR3 has 14 residues. Germline V CDR1 and CDR2: MDHEN, SYDVKM. CDR3 loop: CASSLVVLGTEAFF. The CDR3 DNA sequence: TGTGCCAGCAGTTTGGTGGTTCTTGGTACTGAAGCTTTCTTT.

J is TRBJ1-2 and V is TRBV28; D not resolved. V was trimmed by 6 bases and J by 6 bases, leaving 11 bases between them. Germline assignment: CDR1 MDHEN and CDR2 SYDVKM. The CDR3 covers 12 residues. This CDR3 is CASSTGGNGYTF. The CDR3 nucleotides are TGTGCCAGCAGCACCGGAGGTAATGGCTACACCTTC.

The chain is built from TRBV18 and TRBJ2-7; the D gene is possibly TRBD1 (6 bases). In germline, CDR1 is KGHSH, CDR2 LQKENI. V gave up 0 bases and J gave up 6 bases, with 9 bases separating them. The CDR3 loop spans 13 amino acids. The CDR3 region has the DNA TGTGCCAGCTCACCACCAGGGGGACGCGAGCAGTACTTC. It is translated as CASSPPGGREQYF.

CDR3 protein: CSAPFPDGAISTNEKLFF. CDR3 nucleotides: TGCAGTGCTCCCTTTCCGGACGGGGCGATCTCAACTAATGAAAAACTGTTTTTT. The chain joins TRBV20-1 to TRBJ1-4; D perhaps matches TRBD1 (5 bases). The CDR3 loop spans 18 amino acids. Germline V lookup: CDR1 DFQATT, CDR2 SNEGSKA (reference sequence). The ends were cut back, 5 bases at V and 0 bases at J, with 22 bases in the middle.

The CDR3 nucleotides are TGTGCCAGCAGTTACGAGGGGGGTACGCAGTATTTT. The encoded protein is CASSYEGGTQYF. This chain uses TRBV6-5 with TRBJ2-3; D may correspond to TRBD1 or TRBD2 (6 bases each). The germline CDR1 and CDR2 sequences are MNHEY and SVGAGI. V gave up 2 bases and J gave up 8 bases, with 8 bases separating them. This CDR3 has 12 residues.

This clonotype was seen a single time. CDR3 DNA sequence: TGTGCCAGCAGCTTAGACGGGAGACCCTACGAGCAGTACGTC. It is translated as CASSLDGRPYEQYV. The V gene is TRBV7-9, the J gene TRBJ2-7; TRBD2 might be the D (6 bases). Trimming stripped 1 base from V and 2 bases from J, with 9 bases between. The CDR3 is made up of 14 amino acids. Per the germline V gene, CDR1 is SEHNR and CDR2 is FQNEAQ (reference sequence).